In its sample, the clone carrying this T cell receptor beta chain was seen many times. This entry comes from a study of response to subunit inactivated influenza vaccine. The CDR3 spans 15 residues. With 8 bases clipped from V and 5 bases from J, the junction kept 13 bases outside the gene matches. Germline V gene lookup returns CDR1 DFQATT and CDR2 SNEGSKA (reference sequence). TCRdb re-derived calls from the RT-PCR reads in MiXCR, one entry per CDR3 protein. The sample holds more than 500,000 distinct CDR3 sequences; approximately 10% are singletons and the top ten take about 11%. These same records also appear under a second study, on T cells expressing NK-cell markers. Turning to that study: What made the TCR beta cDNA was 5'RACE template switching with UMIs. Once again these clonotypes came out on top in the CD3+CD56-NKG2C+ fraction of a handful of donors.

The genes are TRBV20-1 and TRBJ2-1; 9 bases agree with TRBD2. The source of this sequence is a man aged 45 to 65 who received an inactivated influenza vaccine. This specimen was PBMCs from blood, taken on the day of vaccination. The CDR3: CSLRLGGRDHNEQFF. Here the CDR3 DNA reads TGCAGTCTCAGGCTTGGCGGGAGGGATCACAATGAGCAGTTCTTC.